A selection of T cell receptor beta chains follows, all from one sample in a study of cytomegalovirus exposure and HLA in healthy donors. Libraries were prepared by immunoSEQ multiplex PCR; TCRdb keeps only in-frame clonotypes and omits some of them. In the table there are over 120,000 clones, roughly nine tenths of which are singletons. Sequencing input: PBMCs. These receptors all come from a woman under 30 in good health and CMV-seropositive. Each CDR3 is given with its conserved first and last residue. D genes are given only for firm matches. Clone size is given for some rows only: seen once, a few or many times, or a class if the clone is expanded.

cdr3_aa,cdr3_nt,clone_size,j_call,v_call,d_call
CASWVGGGPQYF,TGTGCCAGCTGGGTAGGGGGGGGACCCCAGTACTTC,NA,TRBJ2-7,TRBV7-2,NA
CASSLDSYGYTF,TGTGCCAGCAGCCTTGACAGCTATGGCTACACCTTC,NA,TRBJ1-2,TRBV2,NA
CASSRIGSEQETQYF,TGTGCCAGCTCCCGGATCGGATCGGAGCAAGAGACCCAGTACTTC,NA,TRBJ2-5,TRBV5-4,NA
CASSLMGQSYNEQFF,TGTGCCAGCAGTTTGATGGGACAGTCCTACAATGAGCAGTTCTTC,NA,TRBJ2-1,TRBV27,TRBD1
CATSARLATNEKLFF,TGTGCCACCAGCGCTCGACTTGCAACTAATGAAAAACTGTTTTTT,NA,TRBJ1-4,TRBV15,NA
CASSARGGTEAFF,TGTGCCAGCAGTGCAAGGGGGGGCACTGAAGCTTTCTTT,NA,TRBJ1-1,TRBV6-1,NA
CASSLDRHKTISPQHF,TGCGCCAGCAGCCTGGACAGGCATAAGACAATCAGCCCCCAGCATTTT,NA,TRBJ1-5,TRBV4-1,TRBD1
CASSQVLVGGSNQPQHF,TGCGCCAGCAGCCAGGTCCTTGTTGGGGGCTCCAATCAGCCCCAGCATTTT,once,TRBJ1-5,TRBV4-1,NA
CASSLASGGLNEQFF,TGTGCCAGCAGCTTAGCTAGCGGGGGGCTCAATGAGCAGTTCTTC,NA,TRBJ2-1,TRBV7-2,TRBD2
CASSAKAGGNTDTQYF,TGTGCCAGCAGCGCTAAAGCAGGGGGGAACACAGATACGCAGTATTTT,NA,TRBJ2-3,TRBV9,NA
CASSFRYHGTEAFF,TGTGCCAGCAGTTTCAGATACCACGGGACTGAAGCTTTCTTT,NA,TRBJ1-1,TRBV28,NA
CASSWASGSAYEQYF,TGTGCCAGCAGTTGGGCTAGCGGGAGCGCCTACGAGCAGTACTTC,NA,TRBJ2-7,TRBV27,TRBD2
CASSLLPSSEQFF,TGTGCCAGCAGTTTATTGCCTAGCAGCGAGCAGTTCTTC,few,TRBJ2-1,TRBV28,NA
CASTSSERGYTF,TGTGCCAGCACCTCCAGTGAGAGGGGCTACACCTTC,NA,TRBJ1-2,TRBV6-5,NA
CASSVEGRANTGELFF,TGTGCCAGCAGCGTAGAGGGCAGGGCGAACACCGGGGAGCTGTTTTTT,NA,TRBJ2-2,TRBV9,NA
CASSPGQGWEQYF,TGTGCCAGCAGTCCGGGACAGGGGTGGGAGCAGTACTTC,NA,TRBJ2-7,TRBV6-5,TRBD1
CASSPAGGITGELFF,TGTGCCAGCTCACCAGCAGGGGGGATCACCGGGGAGCTGTTTTTT,NA,TRBJ2-2,TRBV18,NA
CASSLALAGGSYNEQFF,TGTGCCAGCAGCTTAGCGCTAGCGGGAGGCTCCTACAATGAGCAGTTCTTC,once,TRBJ2-1,TRBV11-2,TRBD2
CASSEAAGGSPYNEQFF,TGTGCCAGCAGTGAGGCGGCGGGGGGAAGCCCCTACAATGAGCAGTTCTTC,once,TRBJ2-1,TRBV6-4,TRBD2
CASSLLAQGKNTEAFF,TGTGCCAGCAGCCTCTTGGCGCAGGGGAAGAACACTGAAGCTTTCTTT,NA,TRBJ1-1,TRBV5-8,NA
CASSLANGRGSGYTF,TGTGCCAGCAGCTTGGCCAATGGTAGGGGTAGTGGCTACACCTTC,NA,TRBJ1-2,TRBV5-4,NA
CASNWGREVDGYTF,TGTGCCAGCAATTGGGGCCGGGAGGTGGATGGCTACACCTTC,NA,TRBJ1-2,TRBV2,NA
CASSRSGELFF,TGTGCCAGCAGTCGTTCCGGGGAGCTGTTTTTT,NA,TRBJ2-2,TRBV27,NA
CASSPRTGGYEQYF,TGTGCCAGCAGCCCTCGGACAGGGGGGTACGAGCAGTACTTC,once,TRBJ2-7,TRBV7-2,TRBD1
CASSLEGGWEAFF,TGCGCCAGCAGCTTGGAAGGAGGCTGGGAGGCTTTCTTT,NA,TRBJ1-1,TRBV5-1,NA
CASAPSTGGHTEAFF,TGCGCCAGCGCGCCTTCGACAGGTGGGCACACTGAAGCTTTCTTT,NA,TRBJ1-1,TRBV5-1,NA
CASSERSGRHEQFF,TGTGCCAGCAGTGAAAGGTCGGGGAGACATGAGCAGTTCTTC,NA,TRBJ2-1,TRBV2,NA
CASSEAAGTGSRGYTF,TGTGCCAGCAGTGAAGCGGCTGGGACAGGGTCTCGGGGCTACACCTTC,few,TRBJ1-2,TRBV6-1,TRBD1
CASSRFRDEQYF,TGTGCCAGCAGCCGCTTTCGAGACGAGCAGTACTTC,NA,TRBJ2-7,TRBV7-9,NA
CASIAPGQSSGNTIYF,TGTGCCAGCATTGCTCCGGGACAGAGCTCTGGAAACACCATATATTTT,NA,TRBJ1-3,TRBV2,TRBD1
CASIFVGGEQYF,TGTGCCAGCATTTTCGTGGGGGGAGAGCAGTACTTC,NA,TRBJ2-7,TRBV2,NA
CASSWTGGREQYF,TGTGCCAGCAGCTGGACAGGGGGGCGCGAGCAGTACTTC,NA,TRBJ2-7,TRBV5-4,TRBD1
CASRKSGTGVYEQYF,TGTGCCAGCAGAAAGTCCGGGACAGGGGTCTACGAGCAGTACTTC,NA,TRBJ2-7,TRBV14,TRBD1
CASISPGLAGNEQFF,TGTGCCAGCATTAGTCCCGGACTAGCAGGGAATGAGCAGTTCTTC,NA,TRBJ2-1,TRBV28,TRBD2
CASSIKQGENTEAFF,TGCGCCAGCAGCATTAAACAGGGGGAAAACACTGAAGCTTTCTTT,NA,TRBJ1-1,TRBV5-1,TRBD1
CASSHAYDRGSYEQYF,TGTGCCAGCAGCCATGCTTACGACAGGGGGTCATACGAGCAGTACTTC,NA,TRBJ2-7,TRBV4-2,TRBD1
CASSLRQGAAGELFF,TGTGCCAGCAGCCTCAGACAGGGGGCCGCCGGGGAGCTGTTTTTT,NA,TRBJ2-2,TRBV11-3,TRBD1
CASKTFLAGGSNNEQFF,TGTGCCAGCAAAACCTTCTTAGCGGGGGGGTCAAACAATGAGCAGTTCTTC,once,TRBJ2-1,TRBV27,TRBD2
CASSPDRLRGETQYF,TGCGCCAGCAGCCCTGACAGACTGCGGGGTGAGACCCAGTACTTC,few,TRBJ2-5,TRBV5-1,NA
CASGRTDTQYF,TGTGCCAGCGGGAGAACAGATACGCAGTATTTT,once,TRBJ2-3,TRBV27,NA
CASRYAGGYNEQFF,TGTGCCAGCCGGTACGCGGGGGGATACAATGAGCAGTTCTTC,once,TRBJ2-1,TRBV7-9,TRBD2
CATSRATSGDPSTDTQYF,TGTGCCACCAGCAGAGCGACTAGCGGGGACCCTAGCACAGATACGCAGTATTTT,NA,TRBJ2-3,TRBV15,TRBD2
CASSLSGRYNEKLFF,TGTGCCAGCAGTTTATCCGGTAGATATAATGAAAAACTGTTTTTT,NA,TRBJ1-4,TRBV27,NA
CASSLRDRGGQETQYF,TGTGCCAGCAGCCTTAGGGACAGGGGTGGCCAAGAGACCCAGTACTTC,once,TRBJ2-5,TRBV5-4,TRBD1
CASSLGGGAHEQYF,TGTGCCAGCAGTTTAGGCGGGGGGGCCCACGAGCAGTACTTC,NA,TRBJ2-7,TRBV27,TRBD2